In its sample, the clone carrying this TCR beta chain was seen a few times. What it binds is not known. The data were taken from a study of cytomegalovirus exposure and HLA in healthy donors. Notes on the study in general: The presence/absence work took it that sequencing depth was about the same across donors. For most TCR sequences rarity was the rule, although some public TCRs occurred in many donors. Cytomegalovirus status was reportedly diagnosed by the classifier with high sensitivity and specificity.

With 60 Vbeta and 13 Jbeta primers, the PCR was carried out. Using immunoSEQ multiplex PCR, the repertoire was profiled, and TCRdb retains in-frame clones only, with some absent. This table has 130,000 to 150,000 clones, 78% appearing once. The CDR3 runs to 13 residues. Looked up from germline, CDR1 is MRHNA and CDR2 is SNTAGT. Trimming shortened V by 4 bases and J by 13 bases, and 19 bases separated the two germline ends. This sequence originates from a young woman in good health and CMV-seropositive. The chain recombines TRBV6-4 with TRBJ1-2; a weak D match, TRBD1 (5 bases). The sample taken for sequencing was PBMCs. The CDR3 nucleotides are TGTGCCAGCAGTGTCGAATTACAGGCCTCGCTCACCTTC. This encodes CASSVELQASLTF.